One sample yielded the 18 T cell receptor beta chains listed below, sequenced in a study of blood T cell repertoires in COVID-19. Clones were sequenced by immunoSEQ multiplex PCR, and TCRdb holds only the in-frame ones, with some missing. The table shows 93,000 or so clones, with 70% to 90% occurring only once. Sequencing was performed on peripheral blood. All receptors derive from a man aged 45-65 years in a cohort sampled during active COVID-19.

The chain uses TRBV19 and TRBJ1-2; 8 bases line up with TRBD1. Per germline, CDR1 LNHDA and CDR2 SQIVND (reference sequence). V lost 2 bases and J lost 8; bases outside the gene matches: 7. CDR3 length: 14 amino acids. CDR3 nucleotide sequence: TGTGCCAGTAGTATACCTGGACAGGGTGGGGGCTACACCTTC. Translated, it gives CASSIPGQGGGYTF. Drawing the rest from reference TRBV19 and TRBJ1-2, the complete variable domain is DGGITQSPKYLFRKEGQNVTLSCEQNLNHDAMYWYRQDPGQGLRLIYYSQIVNDFQKGDIAEGYSVSREKKESFPLTVTSAQKNPTAFYLCASSIPGQGGGYTFGSGTRLTVV.

The J gene is TRBJ1-2, the V gene TRBV19; weak D call: TRBD1 (6 bases). Germline assignment: CDR1 LNHDA and CDR2 SQIVND (reference sequence). The CDR3 runs to 12 residues. Deletions cut 3 bases from V and 5 bases from J, with 7 bases between. The DNA of the CDR3 is TGTGCCAGTAGTATCAGGGGTTATGGCTACACCTTC. As protein: CASSIRGYGYTF. Filled out from reference TRBV19 and TRBJ1-2, the complete variable domain reads DGGITQSPKYLFRKEGQNVTLSCEQNLNHDAMYWYRQDPGQGLRLIYYSQIVNDFQKGDIAEGYSVSREKKESFPLTVTSAQKNPTAFYLCASSIRGYGYTFGSGTRLTVV.

The chain uses TRBV27 and TRBJ2-7; TRBD1 matches 7 bases. The ends lost 4 bases at V and 2 bases at J; junction bases unmatched: 5. This CDR3 is 14 amino acids long. Germline V lookup: CDR1 MNHEY, CDR2 SMNVEV (reference sequence). CDR3 nucleotides: TGTGCCAGCAGTTCGGCCAGGGGGACCTACGAGCAGTACTTC. Its translation: CASSSARGTYEQYF.

The chain employs TRBV5-1 and TRBJ2-3; D gene ambiguous. The CDR3 is 16 amino acids. Between the trimmed V and J ends, which lost 5 bases and 0 bases, there was a span of 16 bases. Per the germline V gene, CDR1 is SGHRS and CDR2 is YFSETQ. The DNA of the CDR3 is TGCGCCAGCAGTTCCTTCGCCGCTACTAGCACAGATACGCAGTATTTT. Its translation: CASSSFAATSTDTQYF. Full variable domain (remainder filled in from reference TRBV5-1 and TRBJ2-3): KAGVTQTPRYLIKTRGQQVTLSCSPISGHRSVSWYQQTPGQGLQFLFEYFSETQRNKGNFPGRFSGRQFSNSRSEMNVSTLELGDSALYLCASSSFAATSTDTQYFGPGTRLTVL.

J is TRBJ2-5 and V is TRBV9; TRBD2 matches 8 bases. V trimming: 0 bases; J trimming: 4 bases; junction bases outside the gene matches: 8. The length of the CDR3 is 16 residues. Germline V gives CDR1 SGDLS, CDR2 YYNGEE. The CDR3 coding sequence is TGTGCCAGCAGCGTAGCGGGGGGGACCCCGCCAGAGACCCAGTACTTC. Residues: CASSVAGGTPPETQYF.

The chain uses TRBV27 and TRBJ2-7, with 7 bases identical to TRBD2. CDR3 length equals 12 residues. Losses at the gene ends were 11 bases for V and 2 bases for J; bases not matched to a gene: 6. Looked up from germline, CDR1 is MNHEY and CDR2 is SMNVEV (reference sequence). The CDR3 DNA reads TGTGCCTCCGGGGGGACCCCCTACGAGCAGTACTTC. Its protein product is CASGGTPYEQYF.

This clone has more than one count but fewer than ten. The chain employs TRBV6-5 and TRBJ2-5; 7 bases are a match to TRBD2. Germline CDR1 is MNHEY and CDR2 is SVGAGI. Losses at the gene ends were 7 bases for V and 5 bases for J; bases not matched to a gene: 4. The CDR3 has 12 amino acids. The CDR3 spells CASKVGGETQYF. The DNA for the CDR3 is TGTGCCAGCAAGGTGGGGGGGGAGACCCAGTACTTC.

Here the CDR3 reads CASSFGGRVDEQYF. CDR3 DNA: TGTGCCAGCAGCTTCGGGGGGAGGGTAGACGAGCAGTACTTC. The chain recombines TRBV7-9 with TRBJ2-7; the match to TRBD2 covers 7 bases. Germline CDR1 is SEHNR and CDR2 is FQNEAQ (reference sequence). V gave up 3 bases and J gave up 5 bases; unmatched junction bases: 7. The CDR3 sequence is 14 residues long.

CDR3 DNA sequence: TGTGCCAGCAGCCCGGAGCCGGGAACTAATGAAAAACTGTTTTTT. Its translation: CASSPEPGTNEKLFF. The genes are TRBV4-2 and TRBJ1-4; D gene unclear. V gave up 4 bases and J gave up 1 base, with 10 bases separating them. The CDR3 sequence is 15 residues long. Germline V gene lookup returns CDR1 LGHNA and CDR2 YNFKEQ.

The gene calls are TRBV7-9 and TRBJ2-6, with 9 bases lining up with TRBD1. The CDR3 runs to 16 residues. After removal of 5 bases from V and 2 bases from J, the junction contained 4 bases not matched to a gene. Germline-derived CDR1 and CDR2 are SEHNR and FQNEAQ (reference sequence). CDR3 coding DNA: TGTGCCAGCAGCCTAAGACAGGGGGCTGGGGCCAACGTCCTGACTTTC. It yields the protein CASSLRQGAGANVLTF.

This clone occurred a few times. This chain connects TRBV5-1 to TRBJ2-3, with 7 bases lining up with TRBD1. CDR1 is SGHRS and CDR2 is YFSETQ in the germline V gene. V lost 0 bases to trimming and J lost 6 bases; unmatched junction nucleotides: 7. The CDR3 has 15 residues. CDR3 in amino acids: CASSLDRGNMDTQYF. In DNA, the CDR3 is TGCGCCAGCAGCTTGGACAGGGGTAACATGGATACGCAGTATTTT.

This chain connects TRBV27 to TRBJ2-3; D call uncertain. Trimming cost V 3 bases and J 0 bases, with 7 bases left between them. Germline CDR1 MNHEY, CDR2 SMNVEV (reference sequence). There are 14 residues in the CDR3. The CDR3 region has the DNA TGTGCCAGCAGTTTGAAACTTAGCACAGATACGCAGTATTTT. It specifies CASSLKLSTDTQYF.

V is TRBV29-1 and J is TRBJ2-1; 10 bases agree with TRBD2. The V segment lost 5 bases and the J segment 7 bases; nucleotides outside the gene matches: 8. CDR1 SQVTM and CDR2 ANQGSEA come from the germline V gene. The CDR3 totals 14 residues. CDR3 sequence: CSVRSGGAPNEQFF. Written as DNA, the CDR3 is TGCAGCGTTAGGAGCGGGGGGGCTCCGAATGAGCAGTTCTTC.

The chain joins TRBV6-5 to TRBJ2-3; the match to TRBD2 covers 12 bases. Germline V gene sequence: CDR1 MNHEY, CDR2 SVGAGI. The CDR3 totals 15 residues. Germline trimming cut 5 bases from V and 2 bases from J; bases unmatched to any gene: 2. CDR3 residues: CASSLAGGFTDTQYF. The CDR3 DNA reads TGTGCCAGCAGTCTAGCGGGGGGGTTCACAGATACGCAGTATTTT.

The chain combines TRBV6-5 with TRBJ1-4; TRBD1 matches 10 bases. Losses at the gene ends were 6 bases for V and 8 bases for J; bases not matched to a gene: 9. CDR3 length: 15 residues. Germline loops: CDR1 MNHEY, CDR2 SVGAGI. CDR3 sequence: CASSQDRGRIEKLFF. DNA for the CDR3: TGTGCCAGCAGCCAAGACAGGGGGCGAATCGAAAAACTGTTTTTT.

The J gene is TRBJ2-7, the V gene TRBV14, with D maybe TRBD2 (6 bases). V was clipped by 2 bases and J by 3 bases, with 8 bases between them. Germline-derived CDR1 and CDR2 are SGHDN and FVKESK. The CDR3 is made up of 13 amino acids. CDR3: CASSQIGGYEQYF. In DNA, the CDR3 is TGTGCCAGCAGCCAAATCGGGGGCTACGAGCAGTACTTC.

This chain links TRBV6-5 with TRBJ1-1; 11 bases agree with TRBD1. V shed 8 bases and J 7 bases; nucleotides not matched to a gene: 9. The germline V gene encodes CDR1 MNHEY and CDR2 SVGAGI. The CDR3 runs 14 residues. CDR3 residues: CASLLRDRGDEAFF. The CDR3 coding sequence is TGTGCCAGCCTGCTCCGGGACAGGGGGGATGAAGCTTTCTTT.

This rearrangement joins TRBV11-3 to TRBJ2-7; the D gene is possibly TRBD2 (5 bases). V lost 4 bases to trimming and J lost 0 bases, with 19 bases between them. CDR1 SGHNT and CDR2 YENEEA come from the germline V gene. This CDR3 is built from 17 residues. Here the CDR3 DNA reads TGTGCCAGCAGCTGGTTCAATCCTAGCCCGAGCTCCTACGAGCAGTACGTC. Protein sequence: CASSWFNPSPSSYEQYV.